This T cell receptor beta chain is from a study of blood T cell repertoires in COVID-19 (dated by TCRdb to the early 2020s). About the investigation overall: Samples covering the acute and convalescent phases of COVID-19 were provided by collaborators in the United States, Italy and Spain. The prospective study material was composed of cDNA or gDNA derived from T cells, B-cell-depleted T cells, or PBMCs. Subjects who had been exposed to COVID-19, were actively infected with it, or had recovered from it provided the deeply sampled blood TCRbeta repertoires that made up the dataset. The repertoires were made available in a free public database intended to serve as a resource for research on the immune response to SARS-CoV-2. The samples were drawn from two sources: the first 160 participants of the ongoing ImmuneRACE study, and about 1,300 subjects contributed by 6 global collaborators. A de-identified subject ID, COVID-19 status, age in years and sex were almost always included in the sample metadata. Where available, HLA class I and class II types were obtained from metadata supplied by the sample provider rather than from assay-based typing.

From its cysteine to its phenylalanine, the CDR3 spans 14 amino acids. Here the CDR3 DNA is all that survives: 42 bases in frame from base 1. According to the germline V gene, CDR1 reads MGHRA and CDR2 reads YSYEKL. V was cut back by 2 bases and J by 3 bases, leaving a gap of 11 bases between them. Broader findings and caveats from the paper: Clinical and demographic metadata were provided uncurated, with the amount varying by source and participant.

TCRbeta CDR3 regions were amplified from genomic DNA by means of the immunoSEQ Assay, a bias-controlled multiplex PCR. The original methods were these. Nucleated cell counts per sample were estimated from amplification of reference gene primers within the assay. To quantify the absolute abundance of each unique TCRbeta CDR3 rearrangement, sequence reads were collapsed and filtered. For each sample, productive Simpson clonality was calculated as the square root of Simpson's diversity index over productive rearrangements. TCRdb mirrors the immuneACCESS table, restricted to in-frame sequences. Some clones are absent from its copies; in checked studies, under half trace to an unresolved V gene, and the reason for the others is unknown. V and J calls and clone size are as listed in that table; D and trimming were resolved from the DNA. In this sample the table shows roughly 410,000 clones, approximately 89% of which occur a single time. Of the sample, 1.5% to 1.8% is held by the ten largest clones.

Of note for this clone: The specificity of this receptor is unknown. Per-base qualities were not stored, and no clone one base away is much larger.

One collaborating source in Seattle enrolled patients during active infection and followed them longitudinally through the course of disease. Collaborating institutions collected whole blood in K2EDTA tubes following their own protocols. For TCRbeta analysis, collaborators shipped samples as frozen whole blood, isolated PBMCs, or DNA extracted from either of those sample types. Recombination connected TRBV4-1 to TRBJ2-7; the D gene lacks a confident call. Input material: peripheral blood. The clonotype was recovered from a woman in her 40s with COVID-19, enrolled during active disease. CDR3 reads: CASSQFVQVYEQYF. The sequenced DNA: TGCGCCAGCAGCCAATTCGTGCAGGTCTACGAGCAGTACTTC.